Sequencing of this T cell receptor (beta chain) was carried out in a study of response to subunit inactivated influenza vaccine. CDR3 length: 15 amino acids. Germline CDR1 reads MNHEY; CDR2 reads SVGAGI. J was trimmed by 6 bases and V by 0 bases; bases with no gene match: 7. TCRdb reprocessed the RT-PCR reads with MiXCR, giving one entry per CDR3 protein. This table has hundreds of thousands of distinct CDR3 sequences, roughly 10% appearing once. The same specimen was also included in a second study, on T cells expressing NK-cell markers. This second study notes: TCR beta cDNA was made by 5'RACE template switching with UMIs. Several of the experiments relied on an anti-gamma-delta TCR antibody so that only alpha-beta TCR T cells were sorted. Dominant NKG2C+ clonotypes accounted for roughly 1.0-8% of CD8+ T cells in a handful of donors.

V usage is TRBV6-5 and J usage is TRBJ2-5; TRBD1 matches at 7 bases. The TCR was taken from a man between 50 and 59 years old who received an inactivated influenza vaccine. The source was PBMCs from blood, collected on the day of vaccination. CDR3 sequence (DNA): TGTGCCAGCAGTTACTCGTACAGGGGCGAGAAGACCCAGTACTTC. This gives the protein CASSYSYRGEKTQYF.